Shown below are 30 T cell receptor beta chains from a single sample sequenced in a study of blood T cell repertoires in COVID-19. Profiled with immunoSEQ multiplex PCR; TCRdb holds only in-frame clones, not every one. The repertoire holds hundreds of thousands of clones, with 81% as singletons. Sequenced input: peripheral blood. The receptors shown here come from a woman aged 80 or older with acute or convalescent COVID-19.

The chain employs TRBV6-5 and TRBJ2-7; TRBD1 might be the D (6 bases). This CDR3 contains 12 residues. In germline, CDR1 is MNHEY, CDR2 SVGAGI. Trimming pared 7 bases from V and 3 bases from J, leaving 10 bases between. CDR3 DNA sequence: TGTGCCAGCACCCTAGGGGGCTACGAGCAGTACTTC. Its translation: CASTLGGYEQYF.

CDR3 in amino acids: CASSQGQGNYNEQFF. CDR3 sequence (DNA): TGCGCCAGCAGCCAAGGACAGGGGAACTACAATGAGCAGTTCTTC. V usage is TRBV5-1 and J usage is TRBJ2-1, with TRBD1 identical over 9 bases. J gave up 3 bases and V 4 bases, and 5 bases lay outside the gene matches. Looked up from germline, CDR1 is SGHRS and CDR2 is YFSETQ. The CDR3 has 15 residues.

V is TRBV3-1 (or the pseudogene TRBV3-2) and J is TRBJ2-7; D uncertain. Trimming took 4 bases from V and 1 from J, leaving 11 bases between them. The germline CDR1 and CDR2 sequences are LGHDT and YNNKEL (reference sequence). The CDR3 sequence is 14 residues long. The CDR3 DNA is TGTGCCAGCAGCCTACTCGGCAGGTCCTACGAGCAGTACTTC. It specifies CASSLLGRSYEQYF.

The chain employs TRBV12-3 or TRBV12-4 and TRBJ1-1; possible D gene TRBD1, 6 bases. The V end lost 1 base, the J end lost 11 bases, and 14 bases lay between the germline ends. The CDR3 has 13 amino acids. The CDR3 reads CASSLGYGTLAFF. Here the CDR3 DNA reads TGTGCCAGCAGTTTAGGATACGGGACACTTGCTTTCTTT.

The chain uses TRBV18 and TRBJ2-2, with TRBD1 matching 11 bases. This CDR3 has 16 amino acids. Unmatched junction bases numbered 3, after V lost 3 bases and J lost 3 bases. Germline CDR1 and CDR2: KGHSH and LQKENI. This CDR3 reads CASSPRTGGDTGELFF. The DNA for the CDR3 is TGTGCCAGCTCACCTCGGACAGGGGGCGACACCGGGGAGCTGTTTTTT.

CDR3 residues: CASSLRAPGTGEKLFF. CDR3 bases: TGTGCCAGCAGCTTAAGGGCCCCCGGGACAGGGGAAAAACTGTTTTTT. The chain has TRBV7-2 and TRBJ1-4; 9 bases map to TRBD1. CDR1 and CDR2 from the germline V gene are SGHTA and FQGNSA. The CDR3 runs 16 residues. With 2 bases clipped from V and 8 bases from J, the junction kept 9 bases outside the gene matches. The entire variable domain, with the rest obtained from reference TRBV7-2 and TRBJ1-4, is as follows: GAGVSQSPSNKVTEKGKDVELRCDPISGHTALYWYRQSLGQGLEFLIYFQGNSAPDKSGLPSDRFSAERTGGSVSTLTIQRTQQEDSAVYLCASSLRAPGTGEKLFFGSGTQLSVL.

The rearrangement links TRBV6-1 to TRBJ1-1; D call uncertain. Trimming left V 2 bases short and J 5 bases short, with 12 bases between. The CDR3 runs to 14 residues. The germline V gene has CDR1 MNHNS and CDR2 SASEGT. CDR3 nucleotides: TGTGCCAGCAGTGAAACCGGAGGTGGGACTGAAGCTTTCTTT. It yields the protein CASSETGGGTEAFF.

This chain connects TRBV9 to TRBJ2-1, with 7 bases lining up with TRBD2. Germline CDR1 reads SGDLS; CDR2 reads YYNGEE. The CDR3 length is 14 residues. With 1 base clipped from V and 5 bases from J, the junction kept 3 bases outside the gene matches. As DNA, the CDR3 is TGTGCCAGCAGCGTAAGCGGGGAAAACAATGAGCAGTTCTTC. Translated, it gives CASSVSGENNEQFF.

The rearrangement uses TRBV3-1 (or the pseudogene TRBV3-2) and TRBJ1-6; TRBD1 might be the D (6 bases). CDR1 is LGHDT, CDR2 YNNKEL, per germline (reference sequence). V lost 7 bases and J 7 bases, leaving 17 bases between the germline ends. The CDR3 has 15 amino acids. CDR3 sequence: CASTKDSLMNSPLHF. As DNA, the CDR3 is TGTGCCAGCACTAAGGACAGCTTAATGAATTCACCCCTCCACTTT.

The rearrangement links TRBV5-1 to TRBJ2-2; the match to TRBD2 covers 14 bases. V was pared by 0 bases and J by 4 bases, with 5 bases of the junction left unmatched. The CDR3 sequence is 18 residues long. CDR1 and CDR2 from the germline V gene are SGHRS and YFSETQ. DNA of the CDR3: TGCGCCAGCAGCTTGGAGACTAGCGGGAGGGCGGGCACCGGGGAGCTGTTTTTT. Protein product: CASSLETSGRAGTGELFF.

The rearrangement links TRBV27 to TRBJ2-4; D perhaps matches TRBD1 (6 bases). Trimming pared 2 bases from V and 10 bases from J, leaving 9 bases between. CDR3 length: 12 residues. Germline V gene sequence: CDR1 MNHEY, CDR2 SMNVEV (reference sequence). The CDR3 DNA follows: TGTGCCAGCAGTTTACGGGACACAATTCAGTACTTC. It translates to CASSLRDTIQYF.

In this sample, this clone turned up many times. The rearrangement links TRBV28 to TRBJ1-6; D might be TRBD1 (6 bases). The CDR3 consists of 15 residues. Per germline, CDR1 MDHEN and CDR2 SYDVKM. Trimming took 6 bases from V and 7 from J, leaving 16 bases between them. The CDR3 DNA reads TGTGCCAGCAGATTAACAGGGCTATTGAATTCACCCCTCCACTTT. Protein product: CASRLTGLLNSPLHF.

The chain combines TRBV24-1 with TRBJ2-7; 10 nucleotides line up with TRBD2. The CDR3 consists of 15 residues. CDR1 is KGHDR, CDR2 SFDVKD, per germline. The V segment lost 5 bases and the J segment 1 base; nucleotides outside the gene matches: 4. CDR3 bases: TGTGCCACCAGTGGGGCTAGCGGGGGATCCTACGAGCAGTACTTC. It codes for CATSGASGGSYEQYF.

The genes are TRBV5-3 and TRBJ1-1; D ambiguous. TRBV5-3 is an ORF, and what it does is uncertain. The CDR3 contains 14 residues. V was cut by 6 bases and J by 1 base, with 13 bases left in between. For the CDR3, the DNA is TGTGCCAGAATCCGTGAACGAGGGAACACTGAAGCTTTCTTT. The encoded protein is CARIRERGNTEAFF.

The CDR3 region has the DNA TGTGCCAGCAGCCAAGGCGGGGGGGCCGGCTACACCTTC. It yields the protein CASSQGGGAGYTF. The rearrangement links TRBV3-1 (or the pseudogene TRBV3-2) to TRBJ1-2; the D gene is possibly TRBD1 (6 bases). The CDR3 extends over 13 amino acids. Per germline, CDR1 LGHDT and CDR2 YNNKEL (reference sequence). V lost 1 base and J 8 bases, leaving 11 bases between the germline ends.

The genes are TRBV5-1 and TRBJ2-5; weak D call: TRBD1 (7 bases). CDR1 and CDR2 from the germline V gene are SGHRS and YFSETQ. Trimming shortened V by 7 bases and J by 5 bases, and 15 bases separated the two germline ends. The CDR3 spans 13 residues. CDR3 sequence: CASCRGDLETQYF. The CDR3 DNA sequence: TGCGCCAGCTGCAGGGGGGACCTGGAGACCCAGTACTTC.

The chain recombines TRBV18 with TRBJ1-1; tentative D call: TRBD1 (5 bases). Trimming shortened V by 2 bases and J by 0 bases, and 10 bases separated the two germline ends. Germline CDR1 KGHSH, CDR2 LQKENI. This CDR3 has 15 residues. The CDR3 region is CASSPSQGMNTEAFF. CDR3 sequence (DNA): TGTGCCAGCTCACCATCTCAGGGTATGAACACTGAAGCTTTCTTT.

V is TRBV5-1 and J is TRBJ1-2; D possibly corresponds to TRBD1 (6 bases). Per germline, CDR1 SGHRS and CDR2 YFSETQ. Trimming removed 2 bases from V and 2 bases from J, with 16 bases in between. This CDR3 contains 16 residues. CDR3: CASSLNPGQWNYGYTF. In DNA form, the CDR3 reads TGCGCCAGCAGCTTAAACCCGGGACAATGGAACTATGGCTACACCTTC.

CDR3 nucleotides: TGTGCCAGCAGCCCCAGGTCCTCTGGGGCCAACGTCCTGACTTTC. It translates to CASSPRSSGANVLTF. This chain uses TRBV3-1 (or the pseudogene TRBV3-2) with TRBJ2-6; D gene uncertain. Germline V gene sequence: CDR1 LGHDT, CDR2 YNNKEL (reference sequence). V lost 4 bases to trimming and J lost 0 bases, with 7 bases between them. This CDR3 is 15 amino acids long.

V is TRBV19 and J is TRBJ2-1; D gene unclear. Trimming removed 2 bases at V and 0 bases at J, with 14 bases between. CDR1 is LNHDA and CDR2 is SQIVND in the germline V gene (reference sequence). The CDR3 is made up of 17 amino acids. CDR3 coding DNA: TGTGCCAGTAGTATAAGATTGGCCCCTTCCTCCTACAATGAGCAGTTCTTC. It yields the protein CASSIRLAPSSYNEQFF.

This rearrangement joins TRBV3-1 (or the pseudogene TRBV3-2) to TRBJ2-7; 9 nucleotides match TRBD1. V lost 4 bases to trimming and J lost 0 bases; unmatched junction nucleotides: 7. The CDR3 contains 16 residues. Germline CDR1 is LGHDT and CDR2 is YNNKEL (reference sequence). As DNA, the CDR3 is TGTGCCAGCAGCCTATACAGGGGGCTATACTCCTACGAGCAGTACTTC. Protein product: CASSLYRGLYSYEQYF.

The chain employs TRBV7-2 and TRBJ1-3; no definite D call. Trimming left V 5 bases short and J 0 bases short, with 11 bases between. Per germline, CDR1 SGHTA and CDR2 FQGNSA. This CDR3 is 15 amino acids long. The CDR3 sequence: CASSLTGFSGNTIYF. CDR3 sequence (DNA): TGTGCCAGCAGCCTGACGGGATTCTCTGGAAACACCATATATTTT. The variable domain in full, with the rest retrieved from reference TRBV7-2 and TRBJ1-3, is GAGVSQSPSNKVTEKGKDVELRCDPISGHTALYWYRQSLGQGLEFLIYFQGNSAPDKSGLPSDRFSAERTGGSVSTLTIQRTQQEDSAVYLCASSLTGFSGNTIYFGEGSWLTVV.

V is TRBV3-1 (or the pseudogene TRBV3-2) and J is TRBJ2-2, with 7 bases fitting TRBD2. This CDR3 is built from 14 residues. Unmatched junction bases numbered 9, after V lost 7 bases and J lost 7 bases. Looked up from germline, CDR1 is LGHDT and CDR2 is YNNKEL (reference sequence). The CDR3 coding sequence is TGTGCCAGCACCTCGGGGGGTCGAGTCGGGGAGCTGTTTTTT. Translating it yields CASTSGGRVGELFF.

To note about this clone: Germline and junction disagree at one end, which may indicate a read error. The rearrangement joins TRBV6-6 to TRBJ1-5, with a tentative D call TRBD1 (6 bases). In germline, CDR1 is MNHNY, CDR2 SVGAGI (reference sequence). The CDR3 covers 16 residues. The CDR3 spells CASSYSPFGQNEPQHF. CDR3 in DNA: TGTGCCAGCAGTTACTCTCCCTTCGGACAGAACGAGCCTCAGCATTTT.

The CDR3 DNA follows: TGTGCCAGCAGCACTGGGCGGGGGGGTGAGCAGTTCTTC. Its protein product is CASSTGRGGEQFF. The rearrangement uses TRBV7-2 and TRBJ2-1, with 9 bases that match TRBD2. Germline lookup yields CDR1 SGHTA and CDR2 FQGNSA. The J segment lost 9 bases and the V segment lost 5 bases, leaving 5 bases of the junction unmatched. CDR3 length: 13 residues.

This chain uses TRBV6-5 with TRBJ2-1; 7 bases align to TRBD2. Germline V gene data show CDR1 as MNHEY and CDR2 as SVGAGI. V shed 3 bases and J 1 base; nucleotides not matched to a gene: 3. The CDR3 is 15 residues long. In DNA form, the CDR3 reads TGTGCCAGCAGTTATGCTAGCGGATCCTACAATGAGCAGTTCTTC. Translation gives CASSYASGSYNEQFF.

V gene TRBV5-4 combines with J gene TRBJ2-2; 7 bases are a match to TRBD2. This CDR3 spans 15 amino acids. V was clipped by 0 bases and J by 1 base; unmatched bases: 0. Per germline, CDR1 SGHNT and CDR2 YYREEE (reference sequence). In nucleotides, the CDR3 is TGTGCCAGCAGCTTGGTAGCGGGGAACACCGGGGAGCTGTTTTTT. Protein sequence: CASSLVAGNTGELFF.

The genes are TRBV5-1 and TRBJ2-3; the match to TRBD2 covers 13 bases. The V and J ends lost 4 bases and 6 bases, in that order; junction bases with no gene match: 5. This CDR3 has 15 amino acids. CDR1 and CDR2 from the germline V gene are SGHRS and YFSETQ. CDR3 in amino acids: CASSMTSGGTDTQYF. The DNA for the CDR3 is TGCGCCAGCAGCATGACTAGCGGGGGGACTGATACGCAGTATTTT.

The chain joins TRBV3-1 (or the pseudogene TRBV3-2) to TRBJ2-5, with D possibly being TRBD2 (5 bases). This CDR3 has 12 residues. CDR1 is LGHDT and CDR2 is YNNKEL in the germline V gene (reference sequence). Trimming pared 9 bases from V and 5 bases from J, leaving 13 bases between. The CDR3: CASRSSGETQYF. The CDR3 DNA sequence: TGTGCCAGTAGAAGTTCGGGGGAGACCCAGTACTTC.

This clone was recorded only once. V usage is TRBV19 and J usage is TRBJ2-4; tentatively, D is TRBD1 (6 bases). Trimming cost V 5 bases and J 8 bases, with 16 bases left between them. Germline V lookup: CDR1 LNHDA, CDR2 SQIVND (reference sequence). This CDR3 spans 14 amino acids. The CDR3 coding sequence is TGTGCCAGTAGTCAACAGGGTCCTGGGGACATTCAGTACTTC. This codes for CASSQQGPGDIQYF.